This T cell receptor beta chain derives from a study of shared clonotypes between healthy human individuals. Study-wide context: Donors had three CD4 naive, three CD4 memory, two CD8 naive and one CD8 memory plate apiece.

V was trimmed by 1 base and J by 0 bases, leaving 6 bases between them. The CDR3 extends over 14 amino acids. CDR1 and CDR2 (germline): SGDLS, YYNGEE. Whole-study findings and limits: Rarefaction curves obtained for sorted subsets showed sequencing incomplete despite large depth. Clonotypes that were shared across a few donors made up 4% to 6% of naive CD4 clonotypes.

CD45RO negativity and positive selection for CCR7 defined naive CD8 cells, a population that excluded terminally differentiated effector memory CD45RA+ cells. Study donors comprised healthy, HIV-negative adults devoid of recent acute infection or vaccination. To note about this clone: The antigen is not known.

Only in-frame clones appear in the TCRdb table, and some are missing; sequencing was by immunoSEQ multiplex PCR. The sample has roughly 2.1 million clones, just over 90% seen once. The chain recombines TRBV9 with TRBJ2-3; D unclear. The sample comprised naive CD8+ T cells from PBMCs. This receptor was obtained from a man younger than 35 in good health. Some clones in this sample may be carry-over from other donors' samples. CDR3 loop: CASSVTGSTDTQYF. The CDR3 DNA sequence: TGTGCCAGCAGCGTAACCGGGAGCACAGATACGCAGTATTTT.